This T cell receptor (beta chain) was obtained from a study of metastatic and nonmetastatic thyroid tumors. MiXCR reprocessed the PCR reads for TCRdb. Of 5,000 or so clones detected, around 25% appear once; the ten largest clones hold over 14%. This clone came up a few times. Deletions cut 3 bases from V and 4 bases from J, with 9 bases between. The CDR3 sequence is 13 residues long. Germline assignment: CDR1 MNHEY and CDR2 SVGAGI. Until they underwent thyroid surgery, no patient had received any treatment. The clonotype comes from a female donor with papillary thyroid cancer or a benign thyroid nodule (not recorded which). Some clones in this sample may be carry-over from other donors' samples. The chain recombines TRBV6-5 with TRBJ1-2; no reliable D call. Material for sequencing was adjacent normal tissue. The CDR3 here is CASSYKGFYGYTF. The DNA of the CDR3 is TGTGCCAGCAGTTATAAAGGGTTCTATGGCTACACCTTC.